This T cell receptor (beta chain) was observed in a study of T cell responses to AZD1222 COVID-19 vaccine. Background on the study: Second-dose intervals of approximately 4 or approximately 12 weeks were pooled. Notes on the study in general: Possibly, clonal diversity was underestimated; donors were largely white British and included more females. None of the repertoires were sampled until the peak T cell response had passed. Spike was spanned by vaccine-associated CD4 TCRs, with dominance at 160-218 and 743-854.

Sequencing was performed with immunoSEQ multiplex PCR; in TCRdb, only in-frame clones are kept and a portion is missing. In the table there are 80,000 or so clones, 70% to 90% of which are singletons. V gave up 9 bases and J gave up 5 bases, with 22 bases separating them. Per germline, CDR1 LGHNT and CDR2 FRNRAP. The CDR3 extends over 16 amino acids. As regards this clone: Its specificity is unknown.

The chain combines TRBV12-5 with TRBJ2-2; D is possibly TRBD2 (5 bases). Sequencing was performed on peripheral blood, taken on day 0 of AZD1222 vaccination. The TCR originated in an adult in good health. The CDR3 coding sequence is TGTGCTAGCCTCGGCGCGGGTGGTAGCCTGACCGGGGAGCTGTTTTTT. It yields the protein CASLGAGGSLTGELFF.